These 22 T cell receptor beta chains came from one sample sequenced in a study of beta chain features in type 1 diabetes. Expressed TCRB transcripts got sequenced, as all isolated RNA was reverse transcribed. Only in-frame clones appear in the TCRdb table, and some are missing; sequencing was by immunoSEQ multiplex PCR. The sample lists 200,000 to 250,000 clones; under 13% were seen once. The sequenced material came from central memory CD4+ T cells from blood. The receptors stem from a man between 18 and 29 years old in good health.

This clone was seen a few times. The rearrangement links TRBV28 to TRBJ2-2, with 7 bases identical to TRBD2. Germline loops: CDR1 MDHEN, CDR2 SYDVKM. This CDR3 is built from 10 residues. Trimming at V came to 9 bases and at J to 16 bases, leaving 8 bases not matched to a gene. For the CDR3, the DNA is TGTGCCAGTCGGGAGGCAGGGCCGTTTTTT. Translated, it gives CASREAGPFF.

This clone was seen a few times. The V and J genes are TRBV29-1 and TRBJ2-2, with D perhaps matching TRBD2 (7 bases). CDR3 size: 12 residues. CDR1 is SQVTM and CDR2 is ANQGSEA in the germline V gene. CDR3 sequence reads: CGGGGYTGELFF. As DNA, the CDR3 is TGCGGCGGGGGCGGATACACCGGGGAGCTGTTTTTT.

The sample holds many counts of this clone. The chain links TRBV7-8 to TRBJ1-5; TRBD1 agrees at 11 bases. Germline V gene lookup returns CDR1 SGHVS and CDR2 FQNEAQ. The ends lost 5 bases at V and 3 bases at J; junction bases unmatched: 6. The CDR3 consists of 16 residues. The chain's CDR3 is CASSEQGQGDNQPQHF. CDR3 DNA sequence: TGTGCCAGCAGCGAACAGGGACAGGGGGACAATCAGCCCCAGCATTTT.

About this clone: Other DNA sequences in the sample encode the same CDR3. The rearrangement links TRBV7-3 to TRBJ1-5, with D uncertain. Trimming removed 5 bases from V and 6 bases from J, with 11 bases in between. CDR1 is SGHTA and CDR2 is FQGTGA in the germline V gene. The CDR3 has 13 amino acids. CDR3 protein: CASSLEEGQPQHF. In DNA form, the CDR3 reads TGTGCCAGCAGCCTCGAGGAAGGTCAGCCCCAGCATTTT.

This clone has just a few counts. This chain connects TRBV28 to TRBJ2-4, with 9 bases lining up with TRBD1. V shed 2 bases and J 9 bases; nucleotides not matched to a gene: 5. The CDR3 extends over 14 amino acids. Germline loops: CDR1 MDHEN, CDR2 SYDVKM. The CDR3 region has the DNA TGTGCCAGCAGTTTAGGGACAGGGTCGGGCATTCAGTACTTC. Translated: CASSLGTGSGIQYF. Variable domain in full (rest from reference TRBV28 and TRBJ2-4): DVKVTQSSRYLVKRTGEKVFLECVQDMDHENMFWYRQDPGLGLRLIYFSYDVKMKEKGDIPEGYSVSREKKERFSLILESASTNQTSMYLCASSLGTGSGIQYFGAGTRLSVL.

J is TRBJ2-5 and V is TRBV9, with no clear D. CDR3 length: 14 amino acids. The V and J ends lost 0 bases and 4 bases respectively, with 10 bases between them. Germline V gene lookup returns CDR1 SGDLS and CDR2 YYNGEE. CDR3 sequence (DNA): TGTGCCAGCAGCGTAGGGCTAGAACGAGAGACCCAGTACTTC. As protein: CASSVGLERETQYF.

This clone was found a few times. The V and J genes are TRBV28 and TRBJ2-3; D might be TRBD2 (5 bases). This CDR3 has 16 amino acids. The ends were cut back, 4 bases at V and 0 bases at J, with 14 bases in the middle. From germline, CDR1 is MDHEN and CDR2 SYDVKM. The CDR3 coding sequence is TGTGCCAGCAGTTCGTCCGAAGCGGTTAGCACAGATACGCAGTATTTT. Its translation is CASSSSEAVSTDTQYF.

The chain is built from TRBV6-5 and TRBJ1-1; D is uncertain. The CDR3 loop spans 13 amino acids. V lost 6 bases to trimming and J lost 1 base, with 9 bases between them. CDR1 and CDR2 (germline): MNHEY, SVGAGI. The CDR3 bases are TGTGCCAGCAGGGCGCGGGGGAACACTGAAGCTTTCTTT. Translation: CASRARGNTEAFF.

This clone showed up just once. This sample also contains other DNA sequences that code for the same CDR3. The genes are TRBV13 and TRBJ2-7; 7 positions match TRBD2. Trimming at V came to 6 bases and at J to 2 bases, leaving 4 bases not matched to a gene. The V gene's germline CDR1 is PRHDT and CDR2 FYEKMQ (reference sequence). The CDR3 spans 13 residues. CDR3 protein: CASSFRGAYEQYF. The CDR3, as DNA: TGTGCCAGCAGTTTCCGGGGGGCCTACGAGCAGTACTTC.

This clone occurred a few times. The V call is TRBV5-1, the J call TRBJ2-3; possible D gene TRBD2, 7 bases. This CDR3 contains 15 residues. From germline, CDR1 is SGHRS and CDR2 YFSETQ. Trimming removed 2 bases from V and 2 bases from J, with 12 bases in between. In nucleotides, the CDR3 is TGCGCCAGCAGCTTAGCGGGACAAGTCACAGATACGCAGTATTTT. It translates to CASSLAGQVTDTQYF.

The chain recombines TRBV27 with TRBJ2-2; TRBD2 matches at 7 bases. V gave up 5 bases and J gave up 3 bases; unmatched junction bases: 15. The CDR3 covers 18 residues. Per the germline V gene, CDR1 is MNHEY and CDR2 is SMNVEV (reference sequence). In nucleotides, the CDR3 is TGTGCCAGCAGTCTGGCCCCAGCGGGGAGGACGGACACCGGGGAGCTGTTTTTT. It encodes CASSLAPAGRTDTGELFF.

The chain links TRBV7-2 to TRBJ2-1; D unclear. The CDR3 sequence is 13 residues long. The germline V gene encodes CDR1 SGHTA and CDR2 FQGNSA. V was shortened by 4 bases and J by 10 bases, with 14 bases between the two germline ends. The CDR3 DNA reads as TGTGCCAGCAGCTCAGGACCCGACCTAGAGCAGTTCTTC. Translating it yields CASSSGPDLEQFF.

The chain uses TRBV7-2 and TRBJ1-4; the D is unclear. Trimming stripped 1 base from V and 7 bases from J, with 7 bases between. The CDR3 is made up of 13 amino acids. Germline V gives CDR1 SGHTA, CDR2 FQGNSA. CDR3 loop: CASSLGQLEKLFF. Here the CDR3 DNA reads TGTGCCAGCAGCTTAGGCCAGCTTGAAAAACTGTTTTTT.

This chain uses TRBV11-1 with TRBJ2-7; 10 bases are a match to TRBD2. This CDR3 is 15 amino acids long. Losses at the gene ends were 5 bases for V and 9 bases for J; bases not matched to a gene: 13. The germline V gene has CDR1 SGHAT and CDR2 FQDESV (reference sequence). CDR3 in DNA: TGTGCCAGCAGCCCGGGACTAGCGCCTCTTGGGGGGCAGTACTTC. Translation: CASSPGLAPLGGQYF.

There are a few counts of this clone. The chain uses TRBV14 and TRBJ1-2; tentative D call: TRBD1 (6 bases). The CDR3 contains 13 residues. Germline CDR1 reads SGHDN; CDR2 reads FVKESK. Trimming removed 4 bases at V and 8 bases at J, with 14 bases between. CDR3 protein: CASSPRQARGYTF. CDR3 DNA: TGTGCCAGCAGCCCACGACAGGCTCGGGGCTACACCTTC.

CDR3 nucleotides: TGTGCCAGCAGTGAGACTAGGGAACGGGGCATTCAGTACTTC. This encodes CASSETRERGIQYF. This chain joins TRBV28 and TRBJ2-4; D perhaps matches TRBD2 (6 bases). The ends were cut back, 5 bases at V and 9 bases at J, with 17 bases in the middle. This CDR3 is built from 14 residues. Per germline, CDR1 MDHEN and CDR2 SYDVKM.

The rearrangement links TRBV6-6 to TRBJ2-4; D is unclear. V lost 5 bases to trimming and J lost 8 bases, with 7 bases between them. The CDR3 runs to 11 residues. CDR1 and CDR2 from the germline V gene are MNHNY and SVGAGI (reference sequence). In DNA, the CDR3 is TGTGCCAGCAGTCCCCGCGACATTCAGTACTTC. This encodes CASSPRDIQYF.

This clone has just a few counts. The CDR3 nucleotides read TGTGCCTGGAGTGAGGATAGCGGGACCGAGCAGTACTTC. This translates into CAWSEDSGTEQYF. The rearrangement uses TRBV30 and TRBJ2-7, with 8 bases aligning to TRBD2. Germline CDR1 is GTSNPN and CDR2 is SVGIG (reference sequence). The V segment lost 1 base and the J segment 6 bases; nucleotides outside the gene matches: 5. There are 13 residues in the CDR3.

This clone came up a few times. CDR3 in DNA: TGTGCCAGCTCCCTAGACAGGGCCTCCTACGAGCAGTACTTC. It codes for CASSLDRASYEQYF. The chain employs TRBV18 and TRBJ2-7; 7 positions agree with TRBD1. The CDR3 extends over 14 amino acids. The trim removed 6 bases at V and 0 bases at J, leaving 5 bases unmatched. Germline CDR1 is KGHSH and CDR2 is LQKENI. Variable domain in full (rest from reference TRBV18 and TRBJ2-7): NAGVMQNPRHLVRRRGQEARLRCSPMKGHSHVYWYRQLPEEGLKFMVYLQKENIIDESGMPKERFSAEFPKEGPSILRIQQVVRGDSAAYFCASSLDRASYEQYFGPGTRLTVT.

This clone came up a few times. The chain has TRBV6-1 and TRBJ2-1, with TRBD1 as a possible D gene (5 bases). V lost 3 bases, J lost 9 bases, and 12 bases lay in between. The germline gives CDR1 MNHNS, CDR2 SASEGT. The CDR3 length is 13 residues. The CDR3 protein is CASSEGWGLEQFF. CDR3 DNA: TGTGCCAGCAGTGAGGGTTGGGGCCTTGAGCAGTTCTTC.

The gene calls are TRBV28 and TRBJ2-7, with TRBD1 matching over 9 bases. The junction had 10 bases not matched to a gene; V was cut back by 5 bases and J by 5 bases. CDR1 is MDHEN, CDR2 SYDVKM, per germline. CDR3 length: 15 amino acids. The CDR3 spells CASSKPGTGYDEQYF. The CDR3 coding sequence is TGTGCCAGCAGTAAACCCGGGACAGGGTATGACGAGCAGTACTTC.

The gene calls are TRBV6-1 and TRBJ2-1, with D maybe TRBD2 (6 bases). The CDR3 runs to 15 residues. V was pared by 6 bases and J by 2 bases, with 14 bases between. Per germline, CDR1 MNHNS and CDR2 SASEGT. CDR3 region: CASRRDWPTYNEQFF. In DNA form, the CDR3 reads TGTGCCAGCAGAAGGGACTGGCCTACCTACAATGAGCAGTTCTTC.